This T cell receptor beta chain was sequenced for a study of T cell responses to AZD1222 COVID-19 vaccine. On this clone itself: The antigen is undetermined.

Produced via immunoSEQ multiplex PCR; TCRdb's table is partial and in-frame only. The repertoire has 110,000 or so clones, about 91% of them found once; the top ten carry less than 6.5%. Study-level results: Most donors were white British and more were female, and clonal diversity was possibly underestimated.

Deletions cut 1 base from V and 1 base from J, with 11 bases between. This CDR3 comprises 15 residues. Germline CDR1 SGHNT, CDR2 YYREEE (reference sequence). The specimen comprised peripheral blood, sampled 28 days after the second AZD1222 dose. The V and J genes are TRBV5-4 and TRBJ1-1; D is perhaps TRBD1 (5 bases). The sequence came from an adult who received the AZD1222 COVID-19 vaccine. Here the CDR3 reads CASSLKVGGNTEAFF. CDR3 coding DNA: TGTGCCAGCAGCTTGAAGGTCGGGGGGAACACTGAAGCTTTCTTT.